These 18 T cell receptor beta chains were all obtained from the same sample, sequenced in a study of blood T cell repertoires in COVID-19. Assay used: immunoSEQ multiplex PCR; TCRdb lists only in-frame clones, some missing. The sample has 150,000 to 200,000 clones; around 82% are singletons. The material sequenced was peripheral blood. The receptors come from a human donor with acute or convalescent COVID-19. The donor label of this sample is uncertain.

CDR3 DNA: TGTGCCACCTCCGGTTATAATCAGCCCCAGCATTTT. It yields the protein CATSGYNQPQHF. The chain uses TRBV15 and TRBJ1-5, with no clear D. V shed 8 bases and J shed 4 bases, with 9 bases lying between them. Looked up from germline, CDR1 is LNHNV and CDR2 is YYDKDF (reference sequence). CDR3 size: 12 residues.

The gene calls are TRBV29-1 and TRBJ2-3; TRBD1 might be the D (8 bases). Germline lookup yields CDR1 SQVTM and CDR2 ANQGSEA. V lost 7 bases and J lost 4, with 18 bases in between. This CDR3 has 14 residues. CDR3 residues: CSAPGLQGADTQYF. CDR3 bases: TGCAGCGCTCCGGGACTACAGGGGGCAGATACGCAGTATTTT.

The rearrangement joins TRBV7-3 to TRBJ2-7; no firm D call. Trimming removed 3 bases at V and 4 bases at J, with 10 bases between. The CDR3 is made up of 13 amino acids. Germline CDR1 and CDR2: SGHTA and FQGTGA. CDR3 amino acids: CASSFEAGYEQYF. DNA for the CDR3: TGTGCCAGCAGCTTCGAGGCCGGGTACGAGCAGTACTTC.

To note about this clone: Distinct nucleotide sequences in the sample also encode this CDR3. The genes are TRBV27 and TRBJ1-6; unclear D gene. CDR3 size: 13 residues. From germline, CDR1 is MNHEY and CDR2 SMNVEV (reference sequence). The ends were cut back, 6 bases at V and 2 bases at J, with 5 bases in the middle. CDR3 protein: CASRGPYNSPLHF. The CDR3 DNA is TGTGCCAGCAGGGGCCCCTATAATTCACCCCTCCACTTT.

There are a few counts of this clone. This chain joins TRBV5-4 and TRBJ1-2; TRBD1 matches at 7 bases. Per the germline V gene, CDR1 is SGHNT and CDR2 is YYREEE (reference sequence). J gave up 4 bases and V 4 bases, and 7 bases lay outside the gene matches. The CDR3 extends over 14 amino acids. As DNA, the CDR3 is TGTGCCAGCAGCAAGGTTAGGGACAGCTATGGCTACACCTTC. This codes for CASSKVRDSYGYTF.

V usage is TRBV27 and J usage is TRBJ1-6; perhaps TRBD1 as D (6 bases). Germline-derived CDR1 and CDR2 are MNHEY and SMNVEV (reference sequence). Trimming took off 6 bases at V and 4 bases at J, with 7 bases between the two ends. CDR3 size: 13 residues. The CDR3 is CASRGQYNSPLHF. CDR3 nucleotide sequence: TGTGCCAGCAGAGGACAGTATAATTCACCCCTCCACTTT.

This clone was recorded once. V and J are TRBV27 and TRBJ1-2; D gene unclear. The CDR3 contains 13 residues. From germline, CDR1 is MNHEY and CDR2 SMNVEV (reference sequence). The ends were cut back, 6 bases at V and 7 bases at J, with 15 bases in the middle. CDR3 DNA sequence: TGTGCCAGCAGATTCGAAGGGCGGGGTGGCTACACCTTC. It codes for CASRFEGRGGYTF.

The V and J genes are TRBV5-5 and TRBJ1-4; the match to TRBD1 covers 8 bases. The CDR3 has 17 amino acids. CDR1 and CDR2 from the germline V gene are SGHKS and YYEKEE (reference sequence). V shed 1 base, J shed 0 bases, and the junction held 5 bases outside the gene matches. The CDR3 region is CASSLSGTGATNEKLFF. CDR3 DNA sequence: TGTGCCAGCAGCTTGTCCGGGACAGGAGCAACTAATGAAAAACTGTTTTTT.

This chain uses TRBV5-1 with TRBJ2-5; D perhaps matches TRBD1 (6 bases). CDR1 is SGHRS, CDR2 YFSETQ, per germline. V gave up 0 bases and J gave up 5 bases, with 11 bases separating them. This CDR3 has 14 residues. This CDR3 reads CASSLVPGEETQYF. CDR3 nucleotide sequence: TGCGCCAGCAGCTTGGTTCCAGGGGAGGAGACCCAGTACTTC.

The gene calls are TRBV27 and TRBJ2-1; 7 bases fit TRBD1. J lost 7 bases, V lost 5 bases, and 17 bases had no gene match. CDR3 length: 17 amino acids. CDR1 is MNHEY, CDR2 SMNVEV, per germline (reference sequence). The CDR3 sequence: CASSPGLATGYVNEQFF. CDR3 nucleotides: TGTGCCAGCAGTCCCGGTCTTGCGACAGGGTATGTAAATGAGCAGTTCTTC.

The chain couples TRBV11-2 to TRBJ2-7; no firm D call. This CDR3 region has 11 residues. Germline V gene sequence: CDR1 SGHAT, CDR2 FQNNGV. V dropped 4 bases and J dropped 2 bases, with 3 bases sitting between them. The CDR3 loop is CASSSAYEQYF. Written as DNA, the CDR3 is TGTGCCAGCAGCTCGGCCTACGAGCAGTACTTC.

This clone was detected only once. CDR3 sequence reads: CASSSLTGPQHF. In nucleotides, the CDR3 is TGTGCCAGCAGCTCCCTCACCGGGCCCCAGCATTTT. V is TRBV7-9 and J is TRBJ1-5; D remains unclear. This CDR3 contains 12 residues. With 4 bases removed from V and 9 bases from J, the gap between germline ends came to 10 bases. Germline CDR1 and CDR2: SEHNR and FQNEAQ (reference sequence). Looking up the rest from reference TRBV7-9 and TRBJ1-5 gives the full variable domain: DTGVSQNPRHKITKRGQNVTFRCDPISEHNRLYWYRQTLGQGPEFLTYFQNEAQLEKSRLLSDRFSAERPKGSFSTLEIQRTEQGDSAMYLCASSSLTGPQHFGDGTRLSIL.

The table lists this clone with a count of one. V usage is TRBV5-6 and J usage is TRBJ2-1; the D gene is possibly TRBD2 (5 bases). Germline assignment: CDR1 SGHDT and CDR2 YYEEEE. V lost 1 base to trimming and J lost 4 bases, with 9 bases between them. The CDR3 extends over 14 amino acids. CDR3 amino acids: CASSLFTRYNEQFF. For the CDR3, the DNA is TGTGCCAGCAGCTTGTTCACTAGATACAATGAGCAGTTCTTC.

This clone occurred a few times. The CDR3 is CASSPRLAYEQYF. The CDR3 region has the DNA TGTGCCAGCAGCCCCCGACTCGCCTACGAGCAGTACTTC. The rearrangement joins TRBV7-2 to TRBJ2-7; no clear D gene. V was clipped by 5 bases and J by 2 bases, with 10 bases between them. The CDR3 spans 13 residues. Germline values: CDR1 SGHTA, CDR2 FQGNSA.

V and J are TRBV11-3 and TRBJ1-1, with 9 bases fitting TRBD1. V gave up 5 bases and J gave up 3 bases; unmatched junction bases: 10. CDR1 is SGHNT and CDR2 is YENEEA in the germline V gene. The length of the CDR3 is 16 residues. The CDR3 bases are TGTGCCAGCAGCCAACGAGGGGGACAGGGTGACACTGAAGCTTTCTTT. Translation: CASSQRGGQGDTEAFF.

The gene calls are TRBV18 and TRBJ2-7; 7 bases fit TRBD2. The V gene's germline CDR1 is KGHSH and CDR2 LQKENI. There are 14 residues in the CDR3. The V gene end was trimmed by 3 bases and the J gene end by 7 bases; junction bases not matched to a gene: 9. The DNA of the CDR3 is TGTGCCAGCTCACCGGCCGGGACTATCAGAGAGCAGTACTTC. Protein: CASSPAGTIREQYF.

The J gene is TRBJ1-1, the V gene TRBV12-3 or TRBV12-4, with D possibly TRBD1 on 5 matching bases. V was cut by 6 bases and J by 4 bases, with 12 bases left in between. The CDR3 has 13 amino acids. This chain's CDR3 is CASRLQGSTEAFF. The CDR3, as DNA: TGTGCCAGCAGGCTCCAGGGCAGCACTGAAGCTTTCTTT.

V usage is TRBV3-1 (or the pseudogene TRBV3-2) and J usage is TRBJ2-1; 10 bases line up with TRBD2. This CDR3 region has 17 residues. Germline CDR1 is LGHDT and CDR2 is YNNKEL (reference sequence). V trimming: 0 bases; J trimming: 8 bases; junction bases outside the gene matches: 10. In DNA form, the CDR3 reads TGTGCCAGCAGCCAAGATGGTTGGCCTAGCGGGAGTGATGAGCAGTTCTTC. This translates into CASSQDGWPSGSDEQFF.